The subject of this entry is one TCR beta chain. Sequencing used immunoSEQ multiplex PCR; TCRdb keeps in-frame clones, though not all of them. The sample consists of roughly 74,000 clones, about 88% of them appearing once. Per germline, CDR1 KGHSH and CDR2 LQKENI. This CDR3 has 14 amino acids. V lost 6 bases and J lost 4, with 12 bases in between. This record belongs to a study of blood T cell repertoires in COVID-19. What was sequenced was peripheral blood. The rearrangement uses TRBV18 and TRBJ1-4; D is possibly TRBD1 (6 bases). This receptor was taken from a man between 65 and 85 years old with active or convalescent COVID-19. The DNA for the CDR3 is TGTGCCAGCTCGCCGACAGGCTTTAATGAAAAACTGTTTTTT. This encodes CASSPTGFNEKLFF.